This T cell receptor beta chain was found in a study of spatial heterogeneity in lung cancer. Study information: Samples were donated by 72 untreated early-stage non-small cell lung cancer patients. Within raw reads, each unique TCR and UMI combination appeared on average more than ten times.

This clonotype is classed as medium-sized (0.01 to 0.1%). As to time point: blood at routine non-recurrence follow-up after resection. Whole RNA, which was extracted from tumor, nontumor lung tissue or frozen PBMC, was sequenced without any cell sorting. TCRdb recomputed calls from the 5' RACE reads with MiXCR, one row per CDR3 protein. In the table there are about 10,000 distinct CDR3 sequences, over 20% of which are singletons. The origin of this receptor is a male donor with early-stage non-small cell lung cancer. Sequences were derived from PBMCs, sampled at follow-up.

This CDR3 is CSAIRWDRGEETQYF. CDR3 nucleotides: TGCAGTGCCATTCGCTGGGACAGGGGTGAAGAGACCCAGTACTTC. This rearrangement joins TRBV20-1 to TRBJ2-5; TRBD1 aligns across 10 bases. V lost 6 bases and J lost 3; bases outside the gene matches: 10. CDR3 length equals 15 residues. From germline, CDR1 is DFQATT and CDR2 SNEGSKA (reference sequence).